This TCR beta chain stems from a study of response to subunit inactivated influenza vaccine (dated by TCRdb to the late 2010s). Context from the whole study: The study used deep quantitative T cell receptor repertoire profiling to track responses to a trivalent subunit inactivated influenza vaccine.

Overall study outcomes, separate from this receptor: It was suggested by the authors that each seasonal influenza vaccination may recruit only a limited number of new T cells.

This clonotype was seen ten or more times. The specificity of this receptor is unknown. No qualities accompany the bases; no much larger clone lies one base away. Library construction relied on RT-PCR. Sequencing took place on an Illumina HiSeq 2500. The raw public data were reprocessed by TCRdb itself: fastp quality trimming at Q25, MiXCR clonotype calling, in-frame beta chains only. Each CDR3 protein gets just one entry, which takes the most common genes and DNA from the rows behind it. A total of 530,000 or so distinct CDR3 sequences appear in this sample, 10% to 15% of them only once. Together, the top ten hold roughly 10% of the sample. CDR1 is given as SGHDT and CDR2 as YYEEEE, both from the germline V gene. Unmatched junction bases come to 13, with V trimmed by 4 bases and J by 0 bases. The CDR3 spans 18 residues, from the cysteine through the phenylalanine. The CDR3 DNA has 54 bases and is translated from base 1.

This sample comprised PBMCs from blood, obtained on the day of vaccination. The receptor comes from a man aged 45 to 65 who received an inactivated influenza vaccine. Donor details come from another sample of the same person, matched by shared clones. The rearranged segments are TRBV5-6 and TRBJ2-4; 7 junctional bases match TRBD1. Here the CDR3 is given as CASSPRTGPITAKNIQYF. DNA sequence: TGTGCCAGCAGCCCTCGGACAGGTCCTATTACAGCCAAAAACATTCAGTACTTC.